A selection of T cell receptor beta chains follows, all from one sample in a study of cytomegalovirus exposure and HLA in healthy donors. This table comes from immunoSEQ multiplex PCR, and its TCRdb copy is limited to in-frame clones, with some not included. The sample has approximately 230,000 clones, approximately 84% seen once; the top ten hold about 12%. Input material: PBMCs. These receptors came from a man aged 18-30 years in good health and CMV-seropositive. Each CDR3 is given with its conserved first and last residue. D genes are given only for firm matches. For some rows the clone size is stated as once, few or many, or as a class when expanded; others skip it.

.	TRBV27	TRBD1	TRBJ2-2	TGTGCCAGCAGTATCACAGGGGCAGGGAACACCGGGGAGCTGTTTTTT	CASSITGAGNTGELFF
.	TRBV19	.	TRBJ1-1	TGTGCCAGTAGTACGGAGCCGGGACGTGGGAACACTGAAGCTTTCTTT	CASSTEPGRGNTEAFF
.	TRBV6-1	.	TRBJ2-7	TGTGCCAGCAGTGAGGGACCCGGTATCGACGAGCAGTACTTC	CASSEGPGIDEQYF
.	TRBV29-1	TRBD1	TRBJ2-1	TGCAGCGTAACCGACAGGGACTACAATGAGCAGTTCTTC	CSVTDRDYNEQFF
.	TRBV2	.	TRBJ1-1	TGTGCCAGCAGTGAAGGGAAGGGGAACACTGAAGCTTTCTTT	CASSEGKGNTEAFF
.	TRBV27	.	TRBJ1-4	TGTGCCAGCAGTTTAGGGGGCTCTAATGAAAAACTGTTTTTT	CASSLGGSNEKLFF
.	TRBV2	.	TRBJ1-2	TGTGCCAGCAGTCGGGTCGTGGGCTACACCTTC	CASSRVVGYTF
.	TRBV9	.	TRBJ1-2	TGTGCCAGCAGCGTAGTCCCGGGGGATAATGGCTACACCTTC	CASSVVPGDNGYTF
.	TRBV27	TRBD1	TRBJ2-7	TGTGCCAGCGCCCCAGACAGGGGCAACGAGCAGTACTTC	CASAPDRGNEQYF
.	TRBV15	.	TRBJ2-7	TGTGCCACCAGCAGAGGAGGGGTTAGCTACGAGCAGTACTTC	CATSRGGVSYEQYF
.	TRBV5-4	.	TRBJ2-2	TGTGCCAGCAGCTCCGCACAGGGAGAGGCCACCGGGGAGCTGTTTTTT	CASSSAQGEATGELFF
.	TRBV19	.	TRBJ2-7	TGTGCCAGTAGTATAGGTTCCGGCCCGTACGAGCAGTACTTC	CASSIGSGPYEQYF
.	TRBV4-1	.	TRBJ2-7	TGCGCCAGCAGCCAAGTAGGGGGTCTCAACGAGCAGTACTTC	CASSQVGGLNEQYF
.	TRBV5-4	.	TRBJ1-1	TGTGCCAGCAGCGGGGGGGGACGGCGGAACACTGAAGCTTTCTTT	CASSGGGRRNTEAFF
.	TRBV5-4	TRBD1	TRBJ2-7	TGTGCCAGCAGCTTAGGACAGGGGAACGAGCAGTACTTC	CASSLGQGNEQYF
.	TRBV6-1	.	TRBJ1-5	TGTGCCAGCAGTGAAGTGGACAATTATAGCAATCAGCCCCAGCATTTT	CASSEVDNYSNQPQHF
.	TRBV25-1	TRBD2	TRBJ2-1	TGTGCCAGCAGGCTAGCGGATTACAATGAGCAGTTCTTC	CASRLADYNEQFF
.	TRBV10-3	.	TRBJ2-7	TGTGCCATCAGTGAGTCGAATTTGGGACAATTCGAGCAGTACTTC	CAISESNLGQFEQYF
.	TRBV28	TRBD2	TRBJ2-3	TGTGCCAGCAGTCTAGCGGGATACACAGATACGCAGTATTTT	CASSLAGYTDTQYF
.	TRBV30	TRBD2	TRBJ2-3	TGTGCCTGGAGTGGTGGTGCGGGAGGGGTGGCAGATACGCAGTATTTT	CAWSGGAGGVADTQYF
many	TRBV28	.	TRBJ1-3	TGTGCCAGCAGAGTGTTCTCTGGAAACACCATATATTTT	CASRVFSGNTIYF
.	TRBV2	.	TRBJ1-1	TGTGCCAGCAGGGCGGGGGGGGAAAACACTGAAGCTTTCTTT	CASRAGGENTEAFF
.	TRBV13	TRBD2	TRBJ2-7	TGTGCCAGCAGCTTAGCTCTAGCGGGAGGCGAGCAGTACTTC	CASSLALAGGEQYF
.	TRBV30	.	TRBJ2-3	TGTGCCTGGACGAACGGCGGGTACACAGATACGCAGTATTTT	CAWTNGGYTDTQYF
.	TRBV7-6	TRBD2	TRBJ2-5	TGTGCCAGCAGCTTCTTAAGGACTAGCGGGAACCAAGAGACCCAGTACTTC	CASSFLRTSGNQETQYF
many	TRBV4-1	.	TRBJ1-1	TGCGCCAGCGGGGAGGGGCCTGAAGCTTTCTTT	CASGEGPEAFF
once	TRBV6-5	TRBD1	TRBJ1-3	TGTGCCAGCAGTAACCTACAGGGGGCTGGAAACACCATATATTTT	CASSNLQGAGNTIYF
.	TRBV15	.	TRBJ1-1	TGTGCCACCAGCAGAGAGGTGGGGAACACTGAAGCTTTCTTT	CATSREVGNTEAFF
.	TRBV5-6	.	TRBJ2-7	TGTGCCAGCAGCATAAGGACAGTAACCTACGAGCAGTACTTC	CASSIRTVTYEQYF
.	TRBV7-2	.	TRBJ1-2	TGTGCCAGCAGCTACGCTTCGTTCTATGGCTACACCTTC	CASSYASFYGYTF
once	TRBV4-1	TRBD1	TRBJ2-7	TGCGCCAGCAGACTTTCGCCGGGACAGGGGACTGGCGAGCAGTACTTC	CASRLSPGQGTGEQYF
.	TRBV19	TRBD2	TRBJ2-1	TGTGCCAGTACTCAACTAGCGGGAGGTTACAATGAGCAGTTCTTC	CASTQLAGGYNEQFF
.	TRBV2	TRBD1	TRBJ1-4	TGTGCCAGCAAAAAGGGACAGGGCGGTGTAACTAATGAAAAACTGTTTTTT	CASKKGQGGVTNEKLFF
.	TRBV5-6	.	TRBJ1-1	TGTGCCAGCAGCTCCCCCCAGGGCTTGGCTGAAGCTTTCTTT	CASSSPQGLAEAFF
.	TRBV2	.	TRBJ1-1	TGTGCCAGCAATGCCGACATTAACACTGAAGCTTTCTTT	CASNADINTEAFF
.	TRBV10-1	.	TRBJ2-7	TGCGCCAGCAGATCCGGGTCGGGGTCCTACGAGCAGTACTTC	CASRSGSGSYEQYF
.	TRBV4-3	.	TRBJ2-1	TGCGCCAGCAGCCAGGACGTTGGGCAGGGAAGATCCTACAATGAGCAGTTCTTC	CASSQDVGQGRSYNEQFF
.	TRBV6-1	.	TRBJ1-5	TGTGCCAGCACCTCTGTGGGGTTTCAGCCCCAGCATTTT	CASTSVGFQPQHF
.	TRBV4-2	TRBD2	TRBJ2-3	TGTGCCAGCAGCAACGAACTAGCGGAGGGAGGAGATACGCAGTATTTT	CASSNELAEGGDTQYF
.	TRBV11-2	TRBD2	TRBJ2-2	TGTGCCAGCAGCTTACCAATAGGGAGCGGGAGGAACACCGGGGAGCTGTTTTTT	CASSLPIGSGRNTGELFF
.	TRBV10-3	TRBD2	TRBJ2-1	TGTGCCATCAGGAGGACTAGCGGGATCTACAATGAGCAGTTCTTC	CAIRRTSGIYNEQFF